One and the same sample provided the 16 T cell receptor beta chains below, sequenced in a study of T-cell reconstitution after alpha-beta-depleted transplantation in children. As it was prepared, the TCRbeta library received unique molecular identifiers. From the PCR reads, TCRdb called clonotypes with MiXCR, one entry per CDR3 protein. The sample includes some 520,000 distinct CDR3 sequences, about 30% seen only once; the top ten take around 2.3%. This specimen was PBMCs from the stem cell graft donor, taken from the stem cell graft. Every receptor here comes from a human donor who donated a stem cell graft to a child with aplastic anemia.

This clonotype was counted a few times. The rearrangement joins TRBV12-3 or TRBV12-4 to TRBJ2-3; 9 nucleotides line up with TRBD2. After removal of 3 bases from V and 0 bases from J, the junction contained 4 bases not matched to a gene. This CDR3 has 16 amino acids. This CDR3 is CASSFRREGSTDTQYF. In DNA form, the CDR3 reads TGTGCCAGCAGTTTTAGGCGGGAGGGGAGCACAGATACGCAGTATTTT.

This chain connects TRBV7-6 to TRBJ2-1, with TRBD2 identical over 10 bases. V dropped 1 base and J dropped 8; count of bases not matched to a gene: 5. The CDR3 is 15 amino acids. In germline, CDR1 is SGHVS, CDR2 FNYEAQ. The chain's CDR3 is CASSLEAGGPYEQFF. The CDR3 DNA is TGTGCCAGCAGCTTAGAAGCGGGAGGGCCCTATGAGCAGTTCTTC.

The rearrangement uses TRBV7-6 and TRBJ1-1; D unclear. Germline V gene lookup returns CDR1 SGHVS and CDR2 FNYEAQ. V lost 4 bases and J 3 bases, leaving 9 bases between the germline ends. The CDR3 runs 13 residues. CDR3 nucleotides: TGTGCCAGCAGCTCGGAGGTCTACACTGAAGCTTTCTTT. Its protein is CASSSEVYTEAFF.

The J gene is TRBJ2-7, the V gene TRBV14; possibly TRBD2 for D (6 bases). Trimming pared 8 bases from V and 0 bases from J, leaving 14 bases between. The germline V gene encodes CDR1 SGHDN and CDR2 FVKESK. The CDR3 contains 14 residues. This chain's CDR3 is CASRRGGSSYEQYF. Written as DNA, the CDR3 is TGTGCCAGCCGGAGGGGCGGAAGCTCCTACGAGCAGTACTTC.

The CDR3 DNA is TGCAGTGCTAGAGCCCTCCTGAGCTCCTACGAGCAGTACTTC. This gives the protein CSARALLSSYEQYF. V and J are TRBV20-1 and TRBJ2-7; D remains unclear. The CDR3 covers 14 residues. Germline V gene sequence: CDR1 DFQATT, CDR2 SNEGSKA (reference sequence). V was pared by 1 base and J by 0 bases, with 10 bases between.

The gene calls are TRBV20-1 and TRBJ1-1; 7 bases agree with TRBD1. V lost 3 bases and J lost 3; bases outside the gene matches: 4. Germline CDR1 DFQATT, CDR2 SNEGSKA (reference sequence). The CDR3 length is 13 residues. CDR3 protein: CSASGQAYTEAFF. The CDR3 DNA reads as TGCAGTGCTAGTGGACAGGCCTACACTGAAGCTTTCTTT.

This clonotype has just a few counts. The rearrangement links TRBV30 to TRBJ1-1; TRBD1 matches 7 bases. Germline CDR1 and CDR2: GTSNPN and SVGIG (reference sequence). CDR3 length equals 13 residues. The ends lost 5 bases at V and 4 bases at J; junction bases unmatched: 7. In DNA, the CDR3 is TGTGCCTGGGACCCAGGGGGATTCACTGAAGCTTTCTTT. Its translation is CAWDPGGFTEAFF.

In its sample, this clonotype was seen a few times. The chain employs TRBV7-2 and TRBJ2-7; D assignment may be TRBD1 or TRBD2 (5 bases each). Per the germline V gene, CDR1 is SGHTA and CDR2 is FQGNSA. Trimming took 4 bases from V and 4 from J, leaving 17 bases between them. The CDR3 sequence is 15 residues long. CDR3 in amino acids: CASSSTGTEVYEQYF. The CDR3 nucleotides are TGTGCCAGCAGCTCCACCGGGACGGAAGTTTACGAGCAGTACTTC.

V usage is TRBV6-7 and J usage is TRBJ1-1; a weak D match, TRBD1 (5 bases). TRBV6-7 is assigned to the ORF class and has an uncertain function. The CDR3 consists of 15 residues. V gave up 4 bases and J gave up 1 base, with 13 bases separating them. CDR3 nucleotides: TGTGCCAGCAGTTTCTCTCGGACATCGAACACTGAAGCTTTCTTT. Translating it yields CASSFSRTSNTEAFF.

This chain uses TRBV5-4 with TRBJ2-7; D gene ambiguous. Trimming removed 2 bases at V and 7 bases at J, with 10 bases between. Germline V gene lookup returns CDR1 SGHNT and CDR2 YYREEE (reference sequence). The CDR3 covers 12 residues. The CDR3 protein is CASSFLGLEQYF. Written as DNA, the CDR3 is TGTGCCAGCAGCTTCCTAGGTCTGGAGCAGTACTTC.

This clonotype was seen many times. The chain recombines TRBV6-1 with TRBJ1-1; D remains unclear. V lost 5 bases and J lost 1, with 11 bases in between. The CDR3 consists of 14 residues. Germline V CDR1 and CDR2: MNHNS, SASEGT. This chain's CDR3 is CASSPVWENTEAFF. CDR3 bases: TGTGCCAGCAGTCCGGTTTGGGAGAACACTGAAGCTTTCTTT.

This clonotype was found a few times. This chain connects TRBV12-3 or TRBV12-4 to TRBJ1-2; D is unclear. The V gene lost 3 bases and the J gene lost 4 bases, with 6 bases spanning the gap. The CDR3 runs 12 residues. The CDR3 DNA follows: TGTGCCAGCAGTTTGGGATTCTATGGCTACACCTTC. This translates into CASSLGFYGYTF.

This clonotype was recorded a few times. The rearrangement links TRBV28 to TRBJ2-1; 12 nucleotides line up with TRBD2. Germline V gives CDR1 MDHEN, CDR2 SYDVKM. After removal of 5 bases from V and 9 bases from J, the junction contained 5 bases not matched to a gene. CDR3 length equals 14 residues. The CDR3 spells CASSPSGRVAEQFF. The CDR3 nucleotides read TGTGCCAGCAGTCCTAGCGGGAGGGTTGCTGAGCAGTTCTTC.

This clonotype was observed at least ten times. The rearrangement uses TRBV29-1 and TRBJ1-1; D might be TRBD1 (5 bases). The germline V and J ends were trimmed by 3 bases and 6 bases, with 14 bases remaining between them. Germline V gives CDR1 SQVTM, CDR2 ANQGSEA. This CDR3 is built from 13 residues. CDR3 amino acids: CSVEVRRGAEAFF. The CDR3 DNA is TGCAGCGTTGAGGTTAGGAGGGGAGCTGAAGCTTTCTTT. The full variable domain, with the rest looked up from reference TRBV29-1 and TRBJ1-1, is SAVISQKPSRDICQRGTSLTIQCQVDSQVTMMFWYRQQPGQSLTLIATANQGSEATYESGFVIDKFPISRPNLTFSTLTVSNMSPEDSSIYLCSVEVRRGAEAFFGQGTRLTVV.

This chain connects TRBV4-3 to TRBJ2-1; D gene unclear. The germline CDR1 and CDR2 sequences are LGHNA and YSLEER. Trimming left V 0 bases short and J 0 bases short, with 12 bases between. CDR3 length: 17 amino acids. The CDR3 spells CASSQDLRQSSYNEQFF. CDR3 sequence (DNA): TGCGCCAGCAGCCAAGATTTGCGCCAAAGCTCCTACAATGAGCAGTTCTTC.

A few counts support this clonotype. The junction departs from the called germline gene at one end, perhaps through a read error. This rearrangement joins TRBV7-2 to TRBJ2-4; TRBD2 matches at 11 bases. This CDR3 is 16 amino acids long. Germline values: CDR1 SGHTA, CDR2 FQGNSA. CDR3 loop: CASSFSGRVAKNSQYF. CDR3 nucleotides: TGTGCCAGCAGCTTTAGCGGGAGGGTAGCCAAAAACAGTCAGTACTTC.